Shown below are 24 T cell receptor beta chains from a single sample sequenced in a study of response to subunit inactivated influenza vaccine. One entry per CDR3 protein results from TCRdb running MiXCR on the RT-PCR reads. Counted here are hundreds of thousands of distinct CDR3 sequences, around 9.9% occurring once; the ten biggest clones make up approximately 12%. The input for sequencing was PBMCs from blood, taken around seven weeks after vaccination. These receptors were taken from a man aged 50 to 59 who received an inactivated influenza vaccine.

The gene calls are TRBV5-5 and TRBJ1-1; no clear D. V gave up 1 base and J gave up 5 bases, with 6 bases separating them. The CDR3 spans 12 residues. Germline V lookup: CDR1 SGHKS, CDR2 YYEKEE (reference sequence). The CDR3 nucleotides are TGTGCCAGCAGCTTGCTATTAACTGAAGCTTTCTTT. It is translated as CASSLLLTEAFF.

The sample holds a few counts of this clonotype. This chain joins TRBV28 and TRBJ2-1, with TRBD2 matching 12 bases. CDR3 length: 18 residues. From germline, CDR1 is MDHEN and CDR2 SYDVKM. The V and J ends lost 2 bases and 4 bases, in that order; junction bases with no gene match: 9. CDR3 coding DNA: TGTGCCAGCAGTTTACTGGGACTAGCGGGCGCACAATACAATGAGCAGTTCTTC. Protein product: CASSLLGLAGAQYNEQFF.

The chain uses TRBV5-5 and TRBJ2-2; the D call may be TRBD1 or TRBD2 (5 bases each). Germline V gene data show CDR1 as SGHKS and CDR2 as YYEKEE (reference sequence). CDR3 length: 15 residues. Deletions cut 4 bases from V and 3 bases from J, with 13 bases between. The CDR3 sequence is CASSVRDRYTGELFF. CDR3 DNA: TGTGCCAGCAGCGTCCGGGACCGCTACACCGGGGAGCTGTTTTTT.

This clonotype was counted only a few times. V is TRBV7-2 and J is TRBJ2-3; 9 bases align to TRBD1. Losses at the gene ends were 5 bases for V and 2 bases for J; bases not matched to a gene: 5. CDR3 length: 15 amino acids. Looked up from germline, CDR1 is SGHTA and CDR2 is FQGNSA. This CDR3 is CASSTRTGDTDTQYF. CDR3 bases: TGTGCCAGCAGCACTCGGACAGGGGACACAGATACGCAGTATTTT.

This clonotype has more than one count but fewer than ten. This chain joins TRBV12-3 or TRBV12-4 and TRBJ2-5; the match to TRBD2 covers 13 bases. Trimming cost V 4 bases and J 0 bases; bases outside gene matches: 5. CDR3 length: 17 residues. This CDR3 is CASSYGLAGAYQETQYF. In DNA form, the CDR3 reads TGTGCCAGCAGTTACGGACTAGCGGGGGCCTACCAAGAGACCCAGTACTTC.

This clonotype was counted many times. The chain employs TRBV11-2 and TRBJ2-2; a weak D match, TRBD1 (6 bases). Germline V CDR1 and CDR2: SGHAT, FQNNGV. V shed 2 bases and J shed 5 bases, with 12 bases lying between them. The CDR3 consists of 15 residues. The CDR3 is CASSLHRVGTGELFF. The DNA of the CDR3 is TGTGCCAGCAGCTTACACAGGGTGGGGACCGGGGAGCTGTTTTTT. The full variable domain, its missing parts supplied by reference TRBV11-2 and TRBJ2-2, is EAGVAQSPRYKIIEKRQSVAFWCNPISGHATLYWYQQILGQGPKLLIQFQNNGVVDDSQLPKDRFSAERLKGVDSTLKIQPAKLEDSAVYLCASSLHRVGTGELFFGEGSRLTVL.

Only a few counts were recorded for this clonotype. The chain joins TRBV20-1 to TRBJ1-1, with D possibly matching TRBD1 (6 bases). Trimming cost V 2 bases and J 4 bases, with 14 bases left between them. This CDR3 has 14 amino acids. Germline loops: CDR1 DFQATT, CDR2 SNEGSKA (reference sequence). CDR3 loop: CSARLRGWGTEAFF. CDR3 nucleotide sequence: TGCAGTGCTAGACTCAGGGGTTGGGGCACTGAAGCTTTCTTT.

The chain has TRBV12-3 or TRBV12-4 and TRBJ2-1; 9 bases fit TRBD2. J gave up 2 bases and V 5 bases, and 7 bases lay outside the gene matches. The CDR3 extends over 16 amino acids. The CDR3 reads CASSMRAGGPYNEQFF. CDR3 nucleotide sequence: TGTGCCAGCAGTATGCGAGCGGGAGGACCCTACAATGAGCAGTTCTTC.

This clonotype has a count of ten or more. The genes are TRBV12-3 or TRBV12-4 and TRBJ2-7, with D perhaps being TRBD1 or TRBD2 (5 bases each). The V end lost 5 bases, the J end lost 0 bases, and 11 bases lay between the germline ends. The CDR3 covers 14 residues. CDR3 coding DNA: TGTGCCAGCAGTATGGGACGAAGCTCCTACGAGCAGTACTTC. Translating it yields CASSMGRSSYEQYF.

The chain recombines TRBV6-2 or TRBV6-3 with TRBJ2-1; 7 bases agree with TRBD1. CDR1 is MNHEY and CDR2 is SVGEGT in the germline V gene. This CDR3 is built from 19 residues. Trimming took 6 bases from V and 6 from J; bases not matched to a gene: 23. DNA for the CDR3: TGTGCCAGCAGCTCGTACGACCTATACAGGGGCCGCACCCTCAATGAGCAGTTCTTC. Translation gives CASSSYDLYRGRTLNEQFF.

The V call is TRBV2, the J call TRBJ2-3; 10 positions match TRBD2. Germline V gene lookup returns CDR1 SNHLY and CDR2 FYNNEI. V lost 6 bases and J lost 6; bases outside the gene matches: 9. There are 15 residues in the CDR3. The CDR3 here is CASRRIAGGWDTQYF. The CDR3 nucleotides are TGTGCCAGCAGGCGAATAGCGGGGGGATGGGATACGCAGTATTTT.

There are many counts of this clonotype. This chain links TRBV6-5 with TRBJ1-2; no clear D. There are 12 residues in the CDR3. Germline V CDR1 and CDR2: MNHEY, SVGAGI. V shed 8 bases and J shed 0 bases, with 7 bases lying between them. As DNA, the CDR3 is TGTGCCAGCCGCAACGCTAACTATGGCTACACCTTC. Encoded protein: CASRNANYGYTF.

This clonotype was observed a few times. The chain has TRBV5-1 and TRBJ2-5; the D gene could be TRBD1 or TRBD2 (5 bases each). Trimming cost V 0 bases and J 4 bases, with 10 bases left between them. The CDR3 totals 14 residues. The germline gives CDR1 SGHRS, CDR2 YFSETQ. CDR3 bases: TGCGCCAGCAGCTTGGCAAGTGGGGGAGAGACCCAGTACTTC. This sequence encodes CASSLASGGETQYF. The full variable domain, in which reference TRBV5-1 and TRBJ2-5 provide the parts outside the CDR3, is KAGVTQTPRYLIKTRGQQVTLSCSPISGHRSVSWYQQTPGQGLQFLFEYFSETQRNKGNFPGRFSGRQFSNSRSEMNVSTLELGDSALYLCASSLASGGETQYFGPGTRLLVL.

This clonotype was observed a few times. The CDR3 loop reads CASSPENPGSYEQYF. CDR3 DNA sequence: TGTGCCAGCAGTCCGGAAAACCCAGGGTCCTACGAGCAGTACTTC. The gene calls are TRBV12-3 or TRBV12-4 and TRBJ2-7, with D maybe TRBD1 (5 bases). The CDR3 length is 15 residues. V was cut by 5 bases and J by 1 base, with 15 bases left in between.

The V and J genes are TRBV14 and TRBJ2-2; no clear D. Trimming pared 3 bases from V and 2 bases from J, leaving 4 bases between. The CDR3 contains 13 residues. The germline V gene has CDR1 SGHDN and CDR2 FVKESK. For the CDR3, the DNA is TGTGCCAGCAGCCACAAAAACACCGGGGAGCTGTTTTTT. Residues: CASSHKNTGELFF.

This clonotype showed up many times. The chain carries TRBV5-1 and TRBJ1-1; D gene uncertain. Germline-derived CDR1 and CDR2 are SGHRS and YFSETQ. The CDR3 has 13 residues. Trimming cost V 0 bases and J 11 bases, with 14 bases left between them. CDR3 DNA: TGCGCCAGCAGCTTGGATAGGTTCGGTATTGCTTTCTTT. Residues: CASSLDRFGIAFF.

The rearrangement links TRBV12-3 or TRBV12-4 to TRBJ1-4; 9 bases line up with TRBD1. The CDR3 runs to 12 residues. With V trimmed by 5 bases and J by 12 bases, 4 bases remained unmatched. Here the CDR3 DNA reads TGTGCCAGCAGTCGAGGACAGGGGCAACTGTTTTTT. Its translation: CASSRGQGQLFF.

This clonotype appeared many times. This rearrangement joins TRBV10-3 to TRBJ2-5; 7 positions agree with TRBD1. The germline V gene encodes CDR1 ENHRY and CDR2 SYGVKD. V trimming: 3 bases; J trimming: 0 bases; junction bases outside the gene matches: 4. The CDR3 consists of 15 residues. The CDR3: CAISESRGYQETQYF. Here the CDR3 DNA reads TGTGCCATCAGTGAATCCAGGGGGTACCAAGAGACCCAGTACTTC.

The chain links TRBV7-2 to TRBJ1-2, with D perhaps matching TRBD1 (5 bases). Trimming removed 2 bases at V and 7 bases at J, with 14 bases between. The germline gives CDR1 SGHTA, CDR2 FQGNSA. The CDR3 extends over 14 amino acids. CDR3 in amino acids: CASSLRAGPRGYTF. The CDR3 DNA reads TGTGCCAGCAGCTTACGGGCAGGGCCACGTGGCTACACCTTC.

The sample holds a few counts of this clonotype. The chain uses TRBV5-1 and TRBJ2-1, with D possibly called TRBD1 or TRBD2 (5 bases each). The CDR3 has 15 residues. Germline CDR1 reads SGHRS; CDR2 reads YFSETQ. Trimming took 3 bases from V and 4 from J, leaving 14 bases between them. The CDR3 sequence is CASSSGTEVYNEQFF. The CDR3 region has the DNA TGCGCCAGCAGCTCTGGGACGGAGGTATACAATGAGCAGTTCTTC.

The rearrangement links TRBV29-1 to TRBJ2-1; 7 nucleotides agree with TRBD1. The CDR3 runs to 17 residues. With 1 base clipped from V and 6 bases from J, the junction kept 15 bases outside the gene matches. Germline V lookup: CDR1 SQVTM, CDR2 ANQGSEA. The CDR3 is CSVEVALGQERINEQFF. The CDR3 DNA reads TGCAGCGTTGAAGTAGCCCTCGGACAGGAAAGAATCAATGAGCAGTTCTTC.

This clonotype was counted ten times or more. The chain combines TRBV5-1 with TRBJ2-1; TRBD1 matches at 11 bases. Germline V gives CDR1 SGHRS, CDR2 YFSETQ. Unmatched junction bases numbered 7, after V lost 5 bases and J lost 6 bases. The CDR3 covers 15 residues. CDR3 coding DNA: TGCGCCAGCAGGGAGGGGACAGGGGGTCCCAATGAGCAGTTCTTC. This gives the protein CASREGTGGPNEQFF. Variable domain in full (rest from reference TRBV5-1 and TRBJ2-1): KAGVTQTPRYLIKTRGQQVTLSCSPISGHRSVSWYQQTPGQGLQFLFEYFSETQRNKGNFPGRFSGRQFSNSRSEMNVSTLELGDSALYLCASREGTGGPNEQFFGPGTRLTVL.

The V call is TRBV9, the J call TRBJ2-7, with 8 bases aligning to TRBD1. The germline V gene has CDR1 SGDLS and CDR2 YYNGEE. The CDR3 is made up of 15 amino acids. V shed 4 bases, J shed 4 bases, and the junction held 10 bases outside the gene matches. CDR3 amino acids: CASSTGTGLNYEQYF. Here the CDR3 DNA reads TGTGCCAGCAGCACCGGGACAGGACTAAATTACGAGCAGTACTTC.

This clonotype was detected many times. The rearrangement uses TRBV7-2 and TRBJ2-2, with 7 bases aligning to TRBD1. The germline gives CDR1 SGHTA, CDR2 FQGNSA. This CDR3 spans 14 amino acids. The trim removed 6 bases at V and 0 bases at J, leaving 1 base unmatched. CDR3 DNA sequence: TGTGCCAGCAGGGGACAGTCGAACACCGGGGAGCTGTTTTTT. It specifies CASRGQSNTGELFF. The variable domain in full, with the rest retrieved from reference TRBV7-2 and TRBJ2-2, is GAGVSQSPSNKVTEKGKDVELRCDPISGHTALYWYRQSLGQGLEFLIYFQGNSAPDKSGLPSDRFSAERTGGSVSTLTIQRTQQEDSAVYLCASRGQSNTGELFFGEGSRLTVL.